A single T cell receptor beta chain is shown here with its context. This sample stems from a study of blood T cell repertoires in COVID-19. Study details: COVID-19 samples, acute and convalescent, were from the United States, Italy and Spain.

Sequencing used immunoSEQ multiplex PCR; TCRdb keeps in-frame clones, though not all of them. This table has 250,000 to 300,000 clones, about nine tenths appearing once. The CDR3 extends over 14 amino acids. Trimming shortened V by 5 bases and J by 8 bases, and 15 bases separated the two germline ends. CDR1 and CDR2 (germline): SGHAT, FQNNGV. The sequenced sample was peripheral blood. V usage is TRBV11-2 and J usage is TRBJ2-2; the D is unclear. The TCR sequence derives from a woman in her twenties or thirties with COVID-19, enrolled during active disease. The CDR3 protein is CASSPPLRVGELFF. CDR3 nucleotide sequence: TGTGCCAGCAGCCCCCCTCTCCGGGTGGGGGAGCTGTTTTTT.